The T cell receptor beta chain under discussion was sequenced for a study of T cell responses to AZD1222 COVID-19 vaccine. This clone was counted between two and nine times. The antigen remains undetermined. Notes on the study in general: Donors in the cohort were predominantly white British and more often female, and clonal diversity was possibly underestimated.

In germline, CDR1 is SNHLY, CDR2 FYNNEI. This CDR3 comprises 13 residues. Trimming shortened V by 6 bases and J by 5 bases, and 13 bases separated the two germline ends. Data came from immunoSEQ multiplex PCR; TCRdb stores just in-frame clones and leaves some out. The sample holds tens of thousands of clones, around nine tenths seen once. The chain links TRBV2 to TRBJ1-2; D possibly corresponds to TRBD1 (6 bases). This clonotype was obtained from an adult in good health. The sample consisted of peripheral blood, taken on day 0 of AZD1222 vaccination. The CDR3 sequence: CASRPDGQYGYTF. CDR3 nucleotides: TGTGCCAGCAGACCGGACGGACAGTATGGCTACACCTTC.